This T cell receptor beta chain came from a study of cytomegalovirus exposure and HLA in healthy donors. V lost 0 bases and J lost 0; bases outside the gene matches: 3. The CDR3 sequence is 16 residues long. The V gene's germline CDR1 is SGHRS and CDR2 YFSETQ. Libraries were prepared by immunoSEQ multiplex PCR; TCRdb keeps only in-frame clonotypes and omits some of them. The top ten clones hold about 1% of a sample with under 250,000 clones, about 90% of them seen once. While the first cohort had several hundred subjects, the donors belonged to the separate validation cohort of 100 to 150 subjects. Turning to this clone: What it binds is not known.

Study-wide results and caveats: Whilst most TCR sequences proved rare, a subset of public TCRs occurred across many donors. In the 120 or so validation repertoires, approximately 93% of cluster scores exceeded 0, per a later analysis.

The clonotype was recovered from a woman aged 18-35 years in good health and CMV-seronegative. Material: PBMCs. The chain carries TRBV5-1 and TRBJ2-1; 7 positions agree with TRBD2. This CDR3 reads CASSLVAGASYNEQFF. As DNA, the CDR3 is TGCGCCAGCAGCTTGGTTGCGGGAGCCTCCTACAATGAGCAGTTCTTC.